A single TCR beta chain is shown here with its context. This specimen comes from a study of PD-1 blockade in classical Hodgkin lymphoma. The repertoire was sequenced with immunoSEQ multiplex PCR; TCRdb's copy has only in-frame clones and lacks some. The sample carries roughly 97,000 clones, approximately 80% recorded once. Each patient relapsed following autologous stem cell transplantation, and prior brentuximab vedotin exposure differed. Germline CDR1 and CDR2: SGDLS and YYNGEE. V shed 3 bases and J 5 bases; nucleotides not matched to a gene: 11. The length of the CDR3 is 17 residues. This sequence was found in a human donor with classical Hodgkin lymphoma. Material: peripheral blood mononuclear cells (PBMCs), obtained at baseline. The genes are TRBV9 and TRBJ2-2, with 9 bases matching TRBD2. The CDR3, as DNA: TGTGCCAGCAGCGCTTTAGGCGGGAGGGCGGGGACCGGGGAGCTGTTTTTT. Encoded protein: CASSALGGRAGTGELFF.